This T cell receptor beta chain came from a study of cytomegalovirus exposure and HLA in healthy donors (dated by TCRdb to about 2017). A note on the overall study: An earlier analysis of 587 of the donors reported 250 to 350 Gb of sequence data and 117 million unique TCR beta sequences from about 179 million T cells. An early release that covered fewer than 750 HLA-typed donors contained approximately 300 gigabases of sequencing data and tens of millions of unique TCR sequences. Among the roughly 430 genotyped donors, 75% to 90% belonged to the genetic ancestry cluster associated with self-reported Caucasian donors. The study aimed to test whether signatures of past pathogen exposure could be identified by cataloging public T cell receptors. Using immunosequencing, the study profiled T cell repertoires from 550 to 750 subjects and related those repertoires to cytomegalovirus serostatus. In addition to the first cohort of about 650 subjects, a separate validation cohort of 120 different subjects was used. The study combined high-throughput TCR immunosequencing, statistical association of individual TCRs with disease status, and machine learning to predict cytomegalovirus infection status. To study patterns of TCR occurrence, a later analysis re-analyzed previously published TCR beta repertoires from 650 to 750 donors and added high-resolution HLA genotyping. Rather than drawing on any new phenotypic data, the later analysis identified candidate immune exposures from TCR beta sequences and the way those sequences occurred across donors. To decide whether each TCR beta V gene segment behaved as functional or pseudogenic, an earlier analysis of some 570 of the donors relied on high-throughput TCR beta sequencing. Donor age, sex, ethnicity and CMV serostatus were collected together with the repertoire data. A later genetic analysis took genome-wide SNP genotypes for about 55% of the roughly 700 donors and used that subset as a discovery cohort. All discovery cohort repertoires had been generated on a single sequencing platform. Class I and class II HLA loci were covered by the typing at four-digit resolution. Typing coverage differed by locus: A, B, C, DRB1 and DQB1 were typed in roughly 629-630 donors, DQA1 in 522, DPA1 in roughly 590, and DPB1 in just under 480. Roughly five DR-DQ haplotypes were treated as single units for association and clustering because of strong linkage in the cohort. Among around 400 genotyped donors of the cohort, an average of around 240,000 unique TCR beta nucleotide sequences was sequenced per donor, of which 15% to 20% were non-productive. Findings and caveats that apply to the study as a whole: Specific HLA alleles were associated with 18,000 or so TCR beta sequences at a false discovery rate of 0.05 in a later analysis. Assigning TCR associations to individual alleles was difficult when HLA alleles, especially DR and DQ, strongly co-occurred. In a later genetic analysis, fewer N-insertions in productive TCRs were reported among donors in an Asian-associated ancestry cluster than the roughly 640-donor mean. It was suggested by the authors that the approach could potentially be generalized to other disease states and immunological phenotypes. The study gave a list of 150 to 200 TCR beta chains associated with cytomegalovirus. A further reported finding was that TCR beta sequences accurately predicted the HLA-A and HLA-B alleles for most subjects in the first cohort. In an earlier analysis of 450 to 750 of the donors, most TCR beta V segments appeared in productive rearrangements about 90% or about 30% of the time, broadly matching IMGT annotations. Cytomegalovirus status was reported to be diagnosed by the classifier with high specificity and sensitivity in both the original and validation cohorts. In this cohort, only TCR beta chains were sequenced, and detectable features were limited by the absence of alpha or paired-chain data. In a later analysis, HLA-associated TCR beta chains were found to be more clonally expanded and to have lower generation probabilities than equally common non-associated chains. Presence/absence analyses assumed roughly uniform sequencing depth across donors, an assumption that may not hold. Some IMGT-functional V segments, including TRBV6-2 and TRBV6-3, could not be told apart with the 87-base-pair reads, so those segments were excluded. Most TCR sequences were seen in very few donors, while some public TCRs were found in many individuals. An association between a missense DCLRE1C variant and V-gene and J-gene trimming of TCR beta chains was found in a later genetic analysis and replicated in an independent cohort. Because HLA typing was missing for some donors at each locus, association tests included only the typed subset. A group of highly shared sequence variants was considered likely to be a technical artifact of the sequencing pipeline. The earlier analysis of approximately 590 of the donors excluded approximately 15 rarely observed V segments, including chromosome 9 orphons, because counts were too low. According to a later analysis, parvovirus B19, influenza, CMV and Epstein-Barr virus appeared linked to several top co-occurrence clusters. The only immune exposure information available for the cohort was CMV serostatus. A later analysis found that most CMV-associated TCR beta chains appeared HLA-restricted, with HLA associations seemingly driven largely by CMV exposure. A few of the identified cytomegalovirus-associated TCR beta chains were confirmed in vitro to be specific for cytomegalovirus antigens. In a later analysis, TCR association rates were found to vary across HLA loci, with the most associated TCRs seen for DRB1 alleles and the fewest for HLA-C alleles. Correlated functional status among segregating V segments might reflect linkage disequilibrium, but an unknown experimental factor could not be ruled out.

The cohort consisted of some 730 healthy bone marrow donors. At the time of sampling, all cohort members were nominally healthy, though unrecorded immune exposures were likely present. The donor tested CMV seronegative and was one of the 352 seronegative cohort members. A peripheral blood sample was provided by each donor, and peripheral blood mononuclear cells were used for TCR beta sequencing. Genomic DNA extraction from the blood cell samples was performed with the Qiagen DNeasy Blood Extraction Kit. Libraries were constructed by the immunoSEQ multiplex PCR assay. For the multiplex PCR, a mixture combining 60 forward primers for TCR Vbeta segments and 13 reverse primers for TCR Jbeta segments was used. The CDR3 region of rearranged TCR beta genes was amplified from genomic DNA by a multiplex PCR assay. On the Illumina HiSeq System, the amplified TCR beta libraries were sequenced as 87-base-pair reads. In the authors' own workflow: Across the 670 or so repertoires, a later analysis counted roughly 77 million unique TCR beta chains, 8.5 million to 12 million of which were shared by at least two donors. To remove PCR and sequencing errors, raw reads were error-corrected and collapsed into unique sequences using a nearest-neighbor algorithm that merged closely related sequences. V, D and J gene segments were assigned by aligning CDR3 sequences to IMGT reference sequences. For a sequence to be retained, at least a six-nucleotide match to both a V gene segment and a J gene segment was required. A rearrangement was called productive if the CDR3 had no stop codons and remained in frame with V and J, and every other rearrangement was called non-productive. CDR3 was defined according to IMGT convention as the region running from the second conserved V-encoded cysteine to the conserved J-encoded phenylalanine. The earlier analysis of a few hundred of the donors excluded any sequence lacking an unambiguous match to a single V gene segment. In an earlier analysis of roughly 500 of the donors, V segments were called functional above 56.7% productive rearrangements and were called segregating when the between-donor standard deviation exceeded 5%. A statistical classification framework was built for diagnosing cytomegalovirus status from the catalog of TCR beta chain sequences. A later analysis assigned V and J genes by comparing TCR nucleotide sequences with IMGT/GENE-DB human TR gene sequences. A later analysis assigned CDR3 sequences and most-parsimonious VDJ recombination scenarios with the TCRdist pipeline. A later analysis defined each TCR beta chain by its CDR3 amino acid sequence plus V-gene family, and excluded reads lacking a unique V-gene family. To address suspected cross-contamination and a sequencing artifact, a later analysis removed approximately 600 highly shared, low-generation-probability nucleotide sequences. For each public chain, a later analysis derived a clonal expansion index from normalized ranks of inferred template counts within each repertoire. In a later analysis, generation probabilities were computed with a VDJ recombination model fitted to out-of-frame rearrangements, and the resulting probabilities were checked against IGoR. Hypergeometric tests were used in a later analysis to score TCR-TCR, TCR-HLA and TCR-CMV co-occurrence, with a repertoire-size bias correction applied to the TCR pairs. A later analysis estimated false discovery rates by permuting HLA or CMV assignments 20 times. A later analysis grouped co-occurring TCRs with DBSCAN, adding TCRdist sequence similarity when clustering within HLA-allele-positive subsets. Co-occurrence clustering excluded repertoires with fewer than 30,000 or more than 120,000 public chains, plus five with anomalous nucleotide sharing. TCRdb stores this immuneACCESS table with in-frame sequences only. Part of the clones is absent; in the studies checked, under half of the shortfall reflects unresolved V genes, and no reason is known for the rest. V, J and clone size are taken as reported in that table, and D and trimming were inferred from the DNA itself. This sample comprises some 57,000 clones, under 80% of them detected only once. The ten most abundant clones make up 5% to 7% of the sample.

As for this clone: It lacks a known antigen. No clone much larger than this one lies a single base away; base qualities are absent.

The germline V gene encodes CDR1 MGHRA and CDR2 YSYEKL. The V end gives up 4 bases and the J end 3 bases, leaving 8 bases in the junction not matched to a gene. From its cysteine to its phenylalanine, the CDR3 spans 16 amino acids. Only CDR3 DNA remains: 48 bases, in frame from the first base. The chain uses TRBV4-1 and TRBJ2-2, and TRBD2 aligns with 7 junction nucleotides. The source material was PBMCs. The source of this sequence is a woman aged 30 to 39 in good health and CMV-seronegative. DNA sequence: TGCGCCAGCAGCCGTATATCTAGCGGTCACACCGGGGAGCTGTTTTTT. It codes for CASSRISSGHTGELFF.